Below are 3 T cell receptor beta chains sequenced from a single sample in a study of CD8 T cells in Susac syndrome. RNA was extracted with the RNeasy kit, and a quantity of 0.5 to 1 ug was reverse transcribed using random hexamers. TCRdb redid the calling of the immunoSEQ multiplex PCR reads with MiXCR, one entry per CDR3 protein. Here the sample spans some 400,000 distinct CDR3 sequences, approximately 85% being singletons. The material sequenced was CD8+ T cells from PBMCs. The receptors derive from a human donor with multiple sclerosis.

The chain couples TRBV10-3 to TRBJ1-1; TRBD1 aligns across 7 bases. This CDR3 contains 17 residues. Germline V gene sequence: CDR1 ENHRY, CDR2 SYGVKD. Trimming cost V 3 bases and J 2 bases; bases outside gene matches: 12. The CDR3 here is CAISDPLGQEENTEAFF. As DNA, the CDR3 is TGTGCCATCAGTGACCCCCTCGGACAGGAGGAAAACACTGAAGCTTTCTTT.

The J gene is TRBJ2-3, the V gene TRBV12-3 or TRBV12-4; TRBD2 matches at 7 bases. V lost 7 bases to trimming and J lost 0 bases; unmatched junction nucleotides: 7. This CDR3 region has 15 residues. CDR3 DNA sequence: TGTGCCAGCACAAGTAGCGGGTTCAGCACAGATACGCAGTATTTT. This encodes CASTSSGFSTDTQYF.

The V call is TRBV6-2 or TRBV6-3, the J call TRBJ1-1; perhaps TRBD1 as D (5 bases). From germline, CDR1 is MNHEY and CDR2 SVGEGT. The V end lost 0 bases, the J end lost 0 bases, and 11 bases lay between the germline ends. The CDR3 sequence is 16 residues long. CDR3 protein: CASSYSGRSLNTEAFF. DNA for the CDR3: TGTGCCAGCAGTTACTCGGGACGGAGTCTGAACACTGAAGCTTTCTTT.